The following is a T cell receptor (beta chain) sequence with its context. This sample is part of a study of blood T cell repertoires in COVID-19. Study overall: Sources were T cells, B-cell-depleted T cells, or PBMCs; the material itself was cDNA or gDNA.

Produced via immunoSEQ multiplex PCR; TCRdb's table is partial and in-frame only. The sample has 250,000 to 400,000 clones; 88% are singletons. V lost 4 bases and J 0 bases, leaving 13 bases between the germline ends. The CDR3 is 15 residues long. Germline V CDR1 and CDR2: SNHLY, FYNNEI. J is TRBJ2-7 and V is TRBV2; D is perhaps TRBD1 (5 bases). The sample consisted of peripheral blood. The clonotype comes from a woman in her twenties or thirties with COVID-19, enrolled during active disease. The CDR3 reads CASSVGHQSSYEQYV. For the CDR3, the DNA is TGTGCCAGCAGTGTAGGACATCAGAGCTCCTACGAGCAGTACGTC.